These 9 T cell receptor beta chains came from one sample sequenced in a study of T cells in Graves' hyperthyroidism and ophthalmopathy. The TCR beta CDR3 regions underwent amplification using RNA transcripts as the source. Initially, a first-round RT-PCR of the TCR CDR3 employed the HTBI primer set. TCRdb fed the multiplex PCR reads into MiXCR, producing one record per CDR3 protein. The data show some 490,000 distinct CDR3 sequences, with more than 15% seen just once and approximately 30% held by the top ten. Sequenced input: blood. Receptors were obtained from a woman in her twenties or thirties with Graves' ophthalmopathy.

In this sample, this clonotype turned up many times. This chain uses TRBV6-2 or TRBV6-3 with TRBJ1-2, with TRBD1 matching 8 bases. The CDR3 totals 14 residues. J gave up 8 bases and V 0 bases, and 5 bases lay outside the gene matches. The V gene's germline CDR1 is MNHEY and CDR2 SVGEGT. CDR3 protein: CASSYSRTGRGYTF. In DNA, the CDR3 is TGTGCCAGCAGTTACTCGCGGACAGGGAGAGGCTACACCTTC.

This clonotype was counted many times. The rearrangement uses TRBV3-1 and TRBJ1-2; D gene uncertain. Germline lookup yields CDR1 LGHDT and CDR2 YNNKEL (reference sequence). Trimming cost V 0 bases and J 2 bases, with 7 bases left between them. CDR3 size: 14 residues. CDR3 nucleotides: TGTGCCAGCAGCCAAGATCCACAGAACTATGGCTACACCTTC. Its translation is CASSQDPQNYGYTF.

CDR3 DNA sequence: TGTGCCAGCAGTTTACCCCCGGGGCTCGCGCAGTATTTT. Protein product: CASSLPPGLAQYF. The rearrangement joins TRBV28 to TRBJ2-3; D is tentatively TRBD1 or TRBD2 (5 bases each). Between the trimmed V and J ends, which lost 2 bases and 10 bases, there was a span of 13 bases. This CDR3 has 13 amino acids. Germline V gives CDR1 MDHEN, CDR2 SYDVKM.

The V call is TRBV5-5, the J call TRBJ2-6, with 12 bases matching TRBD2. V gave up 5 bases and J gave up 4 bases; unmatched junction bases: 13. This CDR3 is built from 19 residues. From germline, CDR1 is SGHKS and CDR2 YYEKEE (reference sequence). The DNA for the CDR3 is TGTGCCAGCAGACAAGAAGCGACTAGCGGGAGTTACGGGGCCAACGTCCTGACTTTC. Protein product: CASRQEATSGSYGANVLTF.

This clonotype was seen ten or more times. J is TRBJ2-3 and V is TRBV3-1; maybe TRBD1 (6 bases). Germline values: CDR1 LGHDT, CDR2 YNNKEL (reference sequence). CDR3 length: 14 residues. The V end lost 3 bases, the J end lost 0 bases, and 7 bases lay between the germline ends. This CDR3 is CASSQGASTDTQYF. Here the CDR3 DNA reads TGTGCCAGCAGCCAGGGGGCTAGCACAGATACGCAGTATTTT.

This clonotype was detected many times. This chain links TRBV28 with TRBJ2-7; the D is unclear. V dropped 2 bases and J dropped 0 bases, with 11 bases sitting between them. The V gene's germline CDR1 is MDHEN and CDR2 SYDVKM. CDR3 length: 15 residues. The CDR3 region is CASSLPGQSSYEQYF. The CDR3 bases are TGTGCCAGCAGTTTACCCGGCCAGAGCTCCTACGAGCAGTACTTC. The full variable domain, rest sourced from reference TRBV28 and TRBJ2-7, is DVKVTQSSRYLVKRTGEKVFLECVQDMDHENMFWYRQDPGLGLRLIYFSYDVKMKEKGDIPEGYSVSREKKERFSLILESASTNQTSMYLCASSLPGQSSYEQYFGPGTRLTVT.

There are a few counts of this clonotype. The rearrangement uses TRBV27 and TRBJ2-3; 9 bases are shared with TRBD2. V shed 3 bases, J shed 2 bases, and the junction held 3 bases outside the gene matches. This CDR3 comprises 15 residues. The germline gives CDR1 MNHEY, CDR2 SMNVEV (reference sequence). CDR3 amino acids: CASSLSSGITDTQYF. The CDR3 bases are TGTGCCAGCAGTTTGTCTAGCGGGATCACAGATACGCAGTATTTT.

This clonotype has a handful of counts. The CDR3 loop is CASSRQMNTGELFF. The CDR3 DNA follows: TGTGCCAGCTCCCGGCAGATGAACACCGGGGAGCTGTTTTTT. V usage is TRBV12-3 or TRBV12-4 and J usage is TRBJ2-2, with no clear D. V shed 8 bases and J shed 1 base, with 11 bases lying between them. The CDR3 has 14 amino acids.

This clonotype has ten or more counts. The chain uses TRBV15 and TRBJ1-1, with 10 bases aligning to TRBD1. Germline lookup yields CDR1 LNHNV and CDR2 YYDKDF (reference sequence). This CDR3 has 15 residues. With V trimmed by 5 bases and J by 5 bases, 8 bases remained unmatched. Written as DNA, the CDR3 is TGTGCCACCAGCTTAGACAGGGGGCTGGGTACTGAAGCTTTCTTT. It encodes CATSLDRGLGTEAFF.